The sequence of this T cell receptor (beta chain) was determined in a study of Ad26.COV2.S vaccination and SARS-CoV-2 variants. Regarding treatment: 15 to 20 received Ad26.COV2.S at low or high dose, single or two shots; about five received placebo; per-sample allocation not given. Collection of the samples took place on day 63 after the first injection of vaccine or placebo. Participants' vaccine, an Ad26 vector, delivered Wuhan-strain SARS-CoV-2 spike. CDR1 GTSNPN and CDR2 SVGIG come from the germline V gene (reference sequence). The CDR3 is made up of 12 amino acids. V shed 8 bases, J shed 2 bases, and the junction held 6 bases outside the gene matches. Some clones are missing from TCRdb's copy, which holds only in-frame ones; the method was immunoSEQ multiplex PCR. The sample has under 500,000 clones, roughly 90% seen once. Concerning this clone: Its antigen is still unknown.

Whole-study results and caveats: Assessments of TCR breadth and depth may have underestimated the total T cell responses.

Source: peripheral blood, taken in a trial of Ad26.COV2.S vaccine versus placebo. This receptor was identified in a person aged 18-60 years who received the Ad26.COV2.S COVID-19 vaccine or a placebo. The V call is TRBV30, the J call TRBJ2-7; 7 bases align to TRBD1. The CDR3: CAQGVGPYEQYF. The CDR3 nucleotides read TGTGCCCAGGGGGTCGGGCCCTACGAGCAGTACTTC.